The T cell receptor beta chain described here comes from a study of CD8+ T cells in alopecia areata. Isolated RNA was reverse transcribed into cDNA used as the sequencing template. Measured with immunoSEQ multiplex PCR; TCRdb has only the in-frame clones, and not every one. This table has about 290,000 clones, 55% to 75% appearing once. Treatment given: oral pan-JAK inhibitor, 5-10 mg twice daily. This TCR derives from a human donor with alopecia areata. The source was CD4+ T cells sorted from blood, collected at week 24, from a patient treated with tofacitinib.

The CDR3 DNA is TGTGCCAGCAGCCCCGGGTCTGGCTACACCTTC. It codes for CASSPGSGYTF. The gene calls are TRBV6-5 and TRBJ1-2, with unresolved D. V lost 6 bases, J lost 7 bases, and 9 bases lay in between. In germline, CDR1 is MNHEY, CDR2 SVGAGI. The CDR3 is 11 residues long.